Sequencing of this T cell receptor (beta chain) was carried out in a study of PD-L1 blockade in urothelial cancer. The wider study: At 3 weeks after treatment start (second dose) and again at 6 weeks, blood was analyzed. T cells were recovered from blood samples at a median of roughly 150,000.

Sequencing used immunoSEQ multiplex PCR; TCRdb keeps in-frame clones, though not all of them. The data contain tens of thousands of clones, about 86% of them singletons. Regarding time point: pretreatment peripheral blood. Material: PBMCs, obtained around atezolizumab (anti-PD-L1) treatment. The TCR sequence derives from a man aged 65-85 years with urothelial cancer.

This CDR3 is CASSRTSFYEQFF. The CDR3 DNA reads TGTGCCAGCAGTCGGACTAGTTTCTATGAGCAGTTCTTC. The chain has TRBV6-5 and TRBJ2-1; 7 positions match TRBD2. The V gene end was trimmed by 5 bases and the J gene end by 8 bases; junction bases not matched to a gene: 6. The CDR3 has 13 amino acids. Germline CDR1 MNHEY, CDR2 SVGAGI.